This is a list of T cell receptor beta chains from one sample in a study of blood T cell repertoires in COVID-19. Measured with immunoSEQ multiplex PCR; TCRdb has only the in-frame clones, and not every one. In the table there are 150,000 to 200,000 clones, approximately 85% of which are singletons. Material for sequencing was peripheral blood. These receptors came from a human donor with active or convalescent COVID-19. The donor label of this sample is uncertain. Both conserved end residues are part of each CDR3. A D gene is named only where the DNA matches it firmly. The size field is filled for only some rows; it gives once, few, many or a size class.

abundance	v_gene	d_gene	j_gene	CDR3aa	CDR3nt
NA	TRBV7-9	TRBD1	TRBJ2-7	CASSLLQGFEQYF	TGTGCCAGCAGCCTTTTACAGGGGTTCGAGCAGTACTTC
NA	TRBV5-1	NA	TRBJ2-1	CASSWISDNEQFF	TGCGCCAGCAGCTGGATCAGCGACAATGAGCAGTTCTTC
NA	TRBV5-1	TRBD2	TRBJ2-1	CASSLGGGSGANNEQFF	TGCGCCAGCAGCTTGGGGGGAGGGAGCGGGGCTAACAATGAGCAGTTCTTC
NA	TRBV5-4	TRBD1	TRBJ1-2	CASSAVRQGIYGYTF	TGTGCCAGCAGCGCGGTGCGACAGGGAATATATGGCTACACCTTC
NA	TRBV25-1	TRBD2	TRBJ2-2	CASSASETSANTGELFF	TGTGCCAGCAGTGCCAGCGAGACTAGCGCGAACACCGGGGAGCTGTTTTTT
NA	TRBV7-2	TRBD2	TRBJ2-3	CASSPGLAGGGFTDTQYF	TGTGCCAGCAGCCCTGGACTAGCGGGGGGTGGGTTCACAGATACGCAGTATTTT
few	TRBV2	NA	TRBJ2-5	CASSALQETQYF	TGTGCCAGCAGTGCCCTCCAAGAGACCCAGTACTTC
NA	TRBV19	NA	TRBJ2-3	CASSSLTGSTDTQYF	TGTGCCAGTAGCTCATTAACAGGAAGCACAGATACGCAGTATTTT
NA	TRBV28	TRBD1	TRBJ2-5	CASRVAGGNSQETQYF	TGTGCCAGCAGGGTTGCAGGGGGTAATTCCCAAGAGACCCAGTACTTC
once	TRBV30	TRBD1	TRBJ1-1	CAWSRGLNTEAFF	TGTGCCTGGAGCAGGGGGTTGAACACTGAAGCTTTCTTT
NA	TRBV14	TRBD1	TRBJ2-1	CASSQGQGPYNEQFF	TGTGCCAGCAGCCAAGGACAGGGACCCTACAATGAGCAGTTCTTC
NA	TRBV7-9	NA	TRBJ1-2	CASSLEVPNYGYTF	TGTGCCAGCAGCTTGGAGGTTCCTAACTATGGCTACACCTTC
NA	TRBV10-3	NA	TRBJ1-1	CAISEYLEGRGVTEAFF	TGTGCCATCAGTGAGTATTTGGAAGGCAGGGGCGTCACTGAAGCTTTCTTT
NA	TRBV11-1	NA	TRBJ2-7	CASSLVTGSYEQYF	TGTGCCAGCAGCTTAGTGACTGGGTCCTACGAGCAGTACTTC
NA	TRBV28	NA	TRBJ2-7	CASRNTGYEQYF	TGTGCCAGTAGGAATACAGGGTACGAGCAGTACTTC
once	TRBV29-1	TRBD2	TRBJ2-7	CSVQLAGGHYEQYF	TGCAGCGTTCAACTAGCGGGGGGGCACTACGAGCAGTACTTC
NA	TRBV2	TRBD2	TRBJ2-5	CASSVGTSGGGETQYF	TGTGCCAGCAGTGTAGGGACTAGCGGGGGGGGAGAGACCCAGTACTTC
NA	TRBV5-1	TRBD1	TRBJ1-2	CASSLDRDREGYGYTF	TGCGCCAGCAGCTTGGACCGGGACAGGGAAGGGTATGGCTACACCTTC
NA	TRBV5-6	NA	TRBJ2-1	CASSLKGRVGNEQFF	TGTGCCAGCAGCCTGAAAGGGCGGGTCGGCAATGAGCAGTTCTTC
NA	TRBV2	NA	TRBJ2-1	CASILQEPQGEQFF	TGTGCCAGCATCCTACAGGAGCCCCAGGGGGAGCAGTTCTTC
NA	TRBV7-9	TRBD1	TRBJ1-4	CASSSGQGDSEKLFF	TGTGCCAGCAGCTCGGGACAGGGAGATAGTGAAAAACTGTTTTTT
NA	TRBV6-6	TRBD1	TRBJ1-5	CASSYVGTGNQPQHF	TGTGCCAGCAGTTATGTCGGGACAGGGAATCAGCCCCAGCATTTT
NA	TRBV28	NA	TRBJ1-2	CASSFIARVNYGYTF	TGTGCCAGCAGTTTCATAGCCAGAGTAAACTATGGCTACACCTTC
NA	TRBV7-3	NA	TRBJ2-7	CASSLTQGRQQYF	TGTGCCAGCAGCTTAACGCAGGGGCGACAGCAGTACTTC
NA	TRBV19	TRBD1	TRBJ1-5	CASKALDRDGQPQHF	TGTGCCAGTAAAGCGTTAGACAGGGATGGTCAGCCCCAGCATTTT
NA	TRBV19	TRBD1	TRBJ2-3	CASSIGTGRTDTQYF	TGTGCCAGTAGTATCGGGACAGGGAGGACAGATACGCAGTATTTT
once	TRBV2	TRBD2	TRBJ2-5	CASRPTSGKETQYF	TGTGCCAGCAGACCCACTAGCGGGAAAGAGACCCAGTACTTC
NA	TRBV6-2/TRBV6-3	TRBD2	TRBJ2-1	CASSYLRLAGGNYNEQFF	TGTGCCAGCAGTTACCTACGCCTAGCGGGCGGAAACTACAATGAGCAGTTCTTC
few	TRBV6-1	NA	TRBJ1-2	CASSDRSGDYGYTF	TGTGCCAGCAGTGACCGTTCAGGGGACTATGGCTACACCTTC
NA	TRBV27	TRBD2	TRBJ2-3	CASSLRSGSTQYF	TGTGCCAGCAGTTTAAGGAGCGGGAGTACGCAGTATTTT
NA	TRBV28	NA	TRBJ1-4	CASSLREKLFF	TGTGCCAGCAGTTTGCGGGAAAAACTGTTTTTT
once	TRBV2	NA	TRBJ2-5	CASSPGLIQETQYF	TGTGCCAGCAGCCCGGGACTGATCCAAGAGACCCAGTACTTC
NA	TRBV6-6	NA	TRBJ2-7	CASSTGRRDEQYF	TGTGCCAGCTCGACAGGAAGAAGGGACGAGCAGTACTTC
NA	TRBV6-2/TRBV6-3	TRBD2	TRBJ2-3	CASSYPSGLAGAVTDTQYF	TGTGCCAGCAGTTACCCGTCTGGACTAGCGGGGGCCGTCACAGATACGCAGTATTTT
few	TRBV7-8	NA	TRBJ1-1	CASSYRSIGGGSAEAFF	TGTGCCAGCAGCTATAGGTCTATAGGGGGGGGCAGTGCTGAAGCTTTCTTT
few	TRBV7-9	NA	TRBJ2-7	CASSLWLGASQTSYEQYF	TGTGCCAGCAGCTTATGGCTTGGGGCCAGCCAGACTTCCTACGAGCAGTACTTC
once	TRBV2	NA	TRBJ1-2	CASSEGRGNYGYTF	TGTGCCAGCAGTGAAGGGAGGGGTAACTATGGCTACACCTTC
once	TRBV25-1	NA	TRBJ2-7	CASSGSQGNEQYF	TGTGCCAGCAGTGGCTCCCAGGGGAACGAGCAGTACTTC
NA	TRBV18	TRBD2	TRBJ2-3	CASSPQLLAVASTDTQYF	TGTGCCAGCTCACCACAGTTGCTAGCGGTTGCTAGCACAGATACGCAGTATTTT